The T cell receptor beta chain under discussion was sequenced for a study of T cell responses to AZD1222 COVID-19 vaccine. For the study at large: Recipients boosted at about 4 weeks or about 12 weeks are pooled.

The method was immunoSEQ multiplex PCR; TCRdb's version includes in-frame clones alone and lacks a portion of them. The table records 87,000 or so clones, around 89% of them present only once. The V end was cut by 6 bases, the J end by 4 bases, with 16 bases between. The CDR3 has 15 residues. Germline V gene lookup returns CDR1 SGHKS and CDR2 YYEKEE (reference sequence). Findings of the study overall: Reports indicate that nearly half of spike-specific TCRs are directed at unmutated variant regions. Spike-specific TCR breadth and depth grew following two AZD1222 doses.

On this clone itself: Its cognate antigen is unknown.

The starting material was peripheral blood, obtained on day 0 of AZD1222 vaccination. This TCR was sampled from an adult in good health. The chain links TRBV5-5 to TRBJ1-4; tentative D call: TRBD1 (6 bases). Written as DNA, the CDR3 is TGTGCCAGCAACCCGACGGGGGCCTTTAATGAAAAACTGTTTTTT. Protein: CASNPTGAFNEKLFF.